Below are 10 T cell receptor beta chains sequenced from a single sample in a study of regulatory T cells in long-lasting Graves disease. TCR beta libraries were built with iRepertoire HTBI primers and Arm-PCR of CDR3 regions. TCRdb re-called the multiplex PCR reads with MiXCR, one entry per CDR3 protein. In the table there are 390,000 or so distinct CDR3 sequences, about 11% of which are singletons. This sample's time point: newly diagnosed GD, antithyroid drugs for less than 3 months. Construction of the TCR library relied on RNA isolated from PBMCs. This sample also appeared in a second study, on T cells in Graves' hyperthyroidism and ophthalmopathy.

The material sequenced was peripheral blood mononuclear cells (PBMCs), taken at new diagnosis, from a patient treated with antithyroid drugs. These receptor sequences come from a young woman with Graves disease.

This clonotype showed up just a few times. CDR3 in amino acids: CASRPGRLSSYNSPLHF. Written as DNA, the CDR3 is TGTGCCAGCAGACCGGGACGGTTGAGCTCCTATAATTCACCCCTCCACTTT. The V call is TRBV14, the J call TRBJ1-6; maybe TRBD1 (5 bases). Germline CDR1 SGHDN, CDR2 FVKESK. Trimming shortened V by 6 bases and J by 0 bases, and 15 bases separated the two germline ends. The CDR3 runs to 17 residues. The full variable domain, in which reference TRBV14 and TRBJ1-6 provide the parts outside the CDR3, is EAGVTQFPSHSVIEKGQTVTLRCDPISGHDNLYWYRRVMGKEIKFLLHFVKESKQDESGMPNNRFLAERTGGTYSTLKVQPAELEDSGVYFCASRPGRLSSYNSPLHFGNGTRLTVT.

The chain has TRBV20-1 and TRBJ1-1; D gene unclear. Germline assignment: CDR1 DFQATT and CDR2 SNEGSKA (reference sequence). Trimming removed 1 base at V and 0 bases at J, with 12 bases between. The CDR3 totals 15 residues. CDR3 residues: CSARGIGRLNTEAFF. CDR3 nucleotides: TGCAGTGCTAGAGGAATCGGTCGGTTGAACACTGAAGCTTTCTTT.

This clonotype was picked up many times. The rearrangement links TRBV7-8 to TRBJ2-7; D is uncertain. V lost 1 base and J 2 bases, leaving 9 bases between the germline ends. CDR1 and CDR2 (germline): SGHVS, FQNEAQ. The CDR3 extends over 14 amino acids. CDR3 nucleotides: TGTGCCAGCAGCTTAGACCACAGCCCCTACGAGCAGTACTTC. Protein sequence: CASSLDHSPYEQYF. Full variable domain (rest looked up from reference TRBV7-8 and TRBJ2-7): GAGVSQSPRYKVAKRGQDVALRCDPISGHVSLFWYQQALGQGPEFLTYFQNEAQLDKSGLPSDRFFAERPEGSVSTLKIQRTQQEDSAVYLCASSLDHSPYEQYFGPGTRLTVT.

A word on this clonotype: This may arise from a read error, as a much more abundant clone is one base away. V usage is TRBV30 and J usage is TRBJ2-1; 12 bases fit TRBD2. Germline V gene lookup returns CDR1 GTSNPN and CDR2 SVGIG (reference sequence). The CDR3 consists of 15 residues. The CDR3 here is CTWSVLAGGVNEQFF. The CDR3 DNA is TGTACCTGGAGTGTACTAGCGGGAGGCGTAAATGAGCAGTTCTTC.

This clonotype was observed many times. This chain connects TRBV2 to TRBJ1-3, with D possibly matching TRBD1 (5 bases). The CDR3 totals 13 residues. Germline CDR1 and CDR2: SNHLY and FYNNEI. The V end lost 11 bases, the J end lost 4 bases, and 15 bases lay between the germline ends. CDR3 nucleotides: TGTGCCGCGCTTCCGGAGGGGGGAAACACCATATATTTT. This gives the protein CAALPEGGNTIYF.

About this clonotype itself: Being one base from a much bigger clone, this may be a read error. The V gene is TRBV5-1, the J gene TRBJ2-7, with 10 bases that match TRBD2. CDR1 and CDR2 (germline): SGHRS, YFSETQ. This CDR3 has 17 residues. V shed 4 bases, J shed 3 bases, and the junction held 13 bases outside the gene matches. CDR3 nucleotides: TGCGCCAGCAGCGTGAACTCTCCGGGACTAGCGAGCTACGAGCAGTACTTC. It translates to CASSVNSPGLASYEQYF.

This clonotype was detected many times. J is TRBJ1-1 and V is TRBV6-2 or TRBV6-3; 8 nucleotides agree with TRBD1. Unmatched junction bases numbered 20, after V lost 2 bases and J lost 0 bases. Per germline, CDR1 MNHEY and CDR2 SVGEGT. The length of the CDR3 is 21 residues. For the CDR3, the DNA is TGTGCCAGCAGTTACCCTCCCACTCCGGGACAGGCGTCCTTCATGAACACTGAAGCTTTCTTT. The encoded protein is CASSYPPTPGQASFMNTEAFF.

Many counts were recorded for this clonotype. The V call is TRBV18, the J call TRBJ2-3; 7 nucleotides align to TRBD1. With V trimmed by 2 bases and J by 2 bases, 4 bases remained unmatched. The CDR3 is made up of 15 amino acids. Germline V gene lookup returns CDR1 KGHSH and CDR2 LQKENI. The CDR3 reads CASSPEGQLTDTQYF. CDR3 sequence (DNA): TGTGCCAGCTCACCAGAGGGACAGCTCACAGATACGCAGTATTTT. The full variable domain, completed using reference TRBV18 and TRBJ2-3, is NAGVMQNPRHLVRRRGQEARLRCSPMKGHSHVYWYRQLPEEGLKFMVYLQKENIIDESGMPKERFSAEFPKEGPSILRIQQVVRGDSAAYFCASSPEGQLTDTQYFGPGTRLTVL.

V and J are TRBV6-2 or TRBV6-3 and TRBJ2-3; 8 bases align to TRBD2. The V and J ends lost 3 bases and 4 bases, in that order; junction bases with no gene match: 6. Germline values: CDR1 MNHEY, CDR2 SVGEGT. CDR3 length: 15 amino acids. The CDR3 DNA reads TGTGCCAGCAGTTATCGGGGGGGCCGCGCAGATACGCAGTATTTT. Protein sequence: CASSYRGGRADTQYF.

This clonotype was found many times. The rearrangement joins TRBV29-1 to TRBJ1-2, with TRBD1 matching over 9 bases. The CDR3 spans 14 residues. CDR1 is SQVTM and CDR2 is ANQGSEA in the germline V gene. Germline trimming cut 4 bases from V and 4 bases from J; bases unmatched to any gene: 7. CDR3 amino acids: CSVASTGGSYGYTF. CDR3 nucleotide sequence: TGCAGCGTTGCGTCGACAGGGGGATCCTATGGCTACACCTTC.